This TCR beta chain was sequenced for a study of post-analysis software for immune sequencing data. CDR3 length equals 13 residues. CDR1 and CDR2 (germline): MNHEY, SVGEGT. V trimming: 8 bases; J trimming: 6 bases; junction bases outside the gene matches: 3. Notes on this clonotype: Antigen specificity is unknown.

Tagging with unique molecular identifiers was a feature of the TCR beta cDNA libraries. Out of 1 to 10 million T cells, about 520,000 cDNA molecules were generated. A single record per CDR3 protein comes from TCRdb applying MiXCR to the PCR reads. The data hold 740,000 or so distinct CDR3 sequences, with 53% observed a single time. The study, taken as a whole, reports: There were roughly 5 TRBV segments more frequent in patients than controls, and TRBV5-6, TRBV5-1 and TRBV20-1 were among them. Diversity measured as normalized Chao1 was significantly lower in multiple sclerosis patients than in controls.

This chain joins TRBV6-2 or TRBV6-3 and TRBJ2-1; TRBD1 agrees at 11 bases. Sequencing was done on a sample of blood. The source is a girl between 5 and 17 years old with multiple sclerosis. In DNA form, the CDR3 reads TGTGCCAGCGGGACAGGGGGTCTCAATGAGCAGTTCTTC. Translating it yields CASGTGGLNEQFF.